Listed here are 30 T cell receptor beta chains from one sample, sequenced in a study of shared clonotypes between healthy human individuals. Sequenced by immunoSEQ multiplex PCR; TCRdb stores in-frame clones only, minus some. The repertoire consists of roughly 660,000 clones, with about 92% occurring once and the leading ten covering less than 40%. Sequencing used memory CD8+ T cells from PBMCs. Sample subset: CD45RO+ cells pooled with CCR7-negative TemRA cells. These TCRs come from a man between 18 and 35 years old in good health. Some clones in this sample may be carry-over from other donors' samples.

V gene TRBV15 combines with J gene TRBJ2-1; 10 nucleotides agree with TRBD2. This CDR3 has 14 residues. With V trimmed by 4 bases and J by 6 bases, 3 bases remained unmatched. Germline-derived CDR1 and CDR2 are LNHNV and YYDKDF (reference sequence). CDR3 bases: TGTGCCACCAGCACAGTAGCGGGAGGCAATGAGCAGTTCTTC. This codes for CATSTVAGGNEQFF.

This clone has only one observation. The V gene is TRBV27, the J gene TRBJ1-1; D is unclear. Trimming left V 6 bases short and J 11 bases short, with 19 bases between. This CDR3 is 13 amino acids long. Germline V lookup: CDR1 MNHEY, CDR2 SMNVEV (reference sequence). CDR3 in DNA: TGTGCCAGCAGCCCCGGTGGAGGGATTTTGGCTTTCTTT. Its translation is CASSPGGGILAFF.

The chain has TRBV6-4 and TRBJ2-7; D tentatively reads TRBD1 or TRBD2 (5 bases each). The CDR3 is 15 residues long. V lost 5 bases and J lost 6, with 20 bases in between. Germline CDR1 and CDR2: MRHNA and SNTAGT. CDR3 nucleotide sequence: TGTGCCAGCAGTCCTTCCCCATGGGACCTCGGCGAGCAGTACTTC. Translation: CASSPSPWDLGEQYF.

The V gene is TRBV19, the J gene TRBJ2-1, with 10 bases that match TRBD2. Germline CDR1 reads LNHDA; CDR2 reads SQIVND (reference sequence). Trimming cost V 8 bases and J 9 bases; bases outside gene matches: 19. The CDR3 totals 17 residues. CDR3 sequence (DNA): TGTGCCAGTGCAGCCTGGGCGGGCCTAGCGGGAGTCAGTGAGCAGTTCTTC. This encodes CASAAWAGLAGVSEQFF. Filled out from reference TRBV19 and TRBJ2-1, the complete variable domain reads DGGITQSPKYLFRKEGQNVTLSCEQNLNHDAMYWYRQDPGQGLRLIYYSQIVNDFQKGDIAEGYSVSREKKESFPLTVTSAQKNPTAFYLCASAAWAGLAGVSEQFFGPGTRLTVL.

This rearrangement joins TRBV9 to TRBJ2-2; 7 positions agree with TRBD2. With V trimmed by 4 bases and J by 4 bases, 10 bases remained unmatched. The CDR3 extends over 16 amino acids. The germline V gene encodes CDR1 SGDLS and CDR2 YYNGEE. CDR3 DNA sequence: TGTGCCAGCAGCCCTAGTGGGAGGGCCTCCACCGGGGAGCTGTTTTTT. Translated, it gives CASSPSGRASTGELFF.

This clone is a singleton in its sample. Written as DNA, the CDR3 is TGTGCCAGCAGTTCGTTAACGGGGGACACTGAAGCTTTCTTT. It translates to CASSSLTGDTEAFF. The chain joins TRBV28 to TRBJ1-1, with D possibly TRBD1 on 5 matching bases. The CDR3 spans 14 residues. V lost 4 bases, J lost 3 bases, and 12 bases lay in between. The germline gives CDR1 MDHEN, CDR2 SYDVKM.

V and J are TRBV28 and TRBJ1-4; a possible D gene is TRBD1 (5 bases). The CDR3 spans 16 residues. The V and J ends lost 6 bases and 6 bases respectively, with 20 bases between them. The germline V gene has CDR1 MDHEN and CDR2 SYDVKM. DNA for the CDR3: TGTGCCAGCAGCCTAGGACCACCCCGCAGGGATGAAAAACTGTTTTTT. Its protein is CASSLGPPRRDEKLFF.

The genes are TRBV7-9 and TRBJ2-7; D possibly corresponds to TRBD2 (5 bases). The CDR3 covers 13 residues. The germline gives CDR1 SEHNR, CDR2 FQNEAQ (reference sequence). Trimming pared 1 base from V and 7 bases from J, leaving 11 bases between. In DNA form, the CDR3 reads TGTGCCAGCAGCTTAGTACTTGGGGAGGAGCAGTACTTC. It is translated as CASSLVLGEEQYF.

The genes are TRBV11-2 and TRBJ2-7, with 7 positions matching TRBD1. This CDR3 has 13 amino acids. Trimming at V came to 3 bases and at J to 6 bases, leaving 5 bases not matched to a gene. Germline-derived CDR1 and CDR2 are SGHAT and FQNNGV. CDR3 in DNA: TGTGCCAGCAGCTTGATCGGGACAGCCGAGCAGTACTTC. Its translation: CASSLIGTAEQYF. Combining the CDR3 with reference TRBV11-2 and TRBJ2-7 gives the whole variable domain EAGVAQSPRYKIIEKRQSVAFWCNPISGHATLYWYQQILGQGPKLLIQFQNNGVVDDSQLPKDRFSAERLKGVDSTLKIQPAKLEDSAVYLCASSLIGTAEQYFGPGTRLTVT.

The V gene is TRBV29-1, the J gene TRBJ2-3; no reliable D call. CDR3 size: 14 residues. Germline-derived CDR1 and CDR2 are SQVTM and ANQGSEA. Deletions cut 3 bases from V and 0 bases from J, with 10 bases between. CDR3 sequence (DNA): TGCAGCGTTGATCCCGGGCCTAGCACAGATACGCAGTATTTT. Protein: CSVDPGPSTDTQYF.

The chain combines TRBV28 with TRBJ2-2, with 8 nucleotides matching TRBD2. Germline V CDR1 and CDR2: MDHEN, SYDVKM. V dropped 5 bases and J dropped 3; count of bases not matched to a gene: 8. The CDR3 length is 16 residues. CDR3 nucleotide sequence: TGTGCCAGCAGTCCTCTTGCGGGAGGTCACACCGGGGAGCTGTTTTTT. This translates into CASSPLAGGHTGELFF. The complete variable domain, with remaining parts taken from reference TRBV28 and TRBJ2-2, reads DVKVTQSSRYLVKRTGEKVFLECVQDMDHENMFWYRQDPGLGLRLIYFSYDVKMKEKGDIPEGYSVSREKKERFSLILESASTNQTSMYLCASSPLAGGHTGELFFGEGSRLTVL.

This chain joins TRBV6-4 and TRBJ2-1, with 15 bases matching TRBD2. The V and J ends lost 5 bases and 6 bases, in that order; junction bases with no gene match: 2. Germline CDR1 MRHNA, CDR2 SNTAGT. The CDR3 covers 15 residues. In nucleotides, the CDR3 is TGTGCCAGCAGTATGGGACTAGCGGGAGGCAATGAGCAGTTCTTC. Its translation is CASSMGLAGGNEQFF.

V and J are TRBV7-2 and TRBJ2-7, with TRBD2 matching over 11 bases. The ends lost 6 bases at V and 1 base at J; junction bases unmatched: 5. CDR3 length: 15 amino acids. The germline CDR1 and CDR2 sequences are SGHTA and FQGNSA. The CDR3 region has the DNA TGTGCCAGCAGAATGGGACTAGCGGTTTCCTACGAGCAGTACTTC. This gives the protein CASRMGLAVSYEQYF. Variable domain in full (rest from reference TRBV7-2 and TRBJ2-7): GAGVSQSPSNKVTEKGKDVELRCDPISGHTALYWYRQSLGQGLEFLIYFQGNSAPDKSGLPSDRFSAERTGGSVSTLTIQRTQQEDSAVYLCASRMGLAVSYEQYFGPGTRLTVT.

The J gene is TRBJ1-4, the V gene TRBV6-5; D ambiguous. The germline gives CDR1 MNHEY, CDR2 SVGAGI. V lost 5 bases and J 4 bases, leaving 11 bases between the germline ends. CDR3 length: 14 amino acids. CDR3 residues: CASSLGLINEKLFF. The CDR3 nucleotides read TGTGCCAGCAGTCTCGGACTTATTAATGAAAAACTGTTTTTT.

The rearrangement uses TRBV12-5 and TRBJ2-2; 11 bases match TRBD2. CDR3 length: 15 amino acids. Looked up from germline, CDR1 is LGHNT and CDR2 is FRNRAP. Losses at the gene ends were 5 bases for V and 6 bases for J; bases not matched to a gene: 5. CDR3 in amino acids: CASGQTSGIAGELFF. CDR3 DNA: TGTGCTAGTGGTCAGACTAGCGGGATCGCCGGGGAGCTGTTTTTT.

The rearrangement joins TRBV7-2 to TRBJ2-7, with D unclear. Germline V lookup: CDR1 SGHTA, CDR2 FQGNSA. The CDR3 is made up of 15 amino acids. Trimming pared 1 base from V and 3 bases from J, leaving 13 bases between. The CDR3, as DNA: TGTGCCAGCAGCTTAGAAGGTTCACTCTACTACGAGCAGTACTTC. Translated, it gives CASSLEGSLYYEQYF.

The chain joins TRBV21-1 to TRBJ1-2. TRBV21-1 is flagged as a pseudogene. This CDR3 region has 14 residues. The CDR3 protein is CASSKGAKRLGYTF. CDR3 DNA sequence: TGTGCCAGCAGCAAAGGGGCCAAGAGGCTTGGCTACACCTTC.

The CDR3 DNA reads as TGTGCCAGCAGTTTTGAGTTGAGAGAGCAGTTCTTC. This sequence encodes CASSFELREQFF. The chain is built from TRBV28 and TRBJ2-1, with no clear D. Trimming pared 3 bases from V and 10 bases from J, leaving 10 bases between. The CDR3 loop spans 12 amino acids. Germline V gene sequence: CDR1 MDHEN, CDR2 SYDVKM.

Comment on this clone: At the DNA level, this CDR3 is encoded by other sequences in the same sample as well. This chain joins TRBV6-5 and TRBJ1-1, with no clear D. Between the trimmed V and J ends, which lost 0 bases and 1 base, there was a span of 6 bases. Germline V gene sequence: CDR1 MNHEY, CDR2 SVGAGI. This CDR3 is built from 14 residues. CDR3 sequence: CASSYSGRNTEAFF. DNA of the CDR3: TGTGCCAGCAGTTACTCGGGCAGGAACACTGAAGCTTTCTTT.

Comments on this clone: Other DNA sequences of this sample code for an identical CDR3. The V and J genes are TRBV27 and TRBJ2-7, with a possible D match to TRBD1 (5 bases). Trimming shortened V by 5 bases and J by 4 bases, and 9 bases separated the two germline ends. CDR1 and CDR2 from the germline V gene are MNHEY and SMNVEV (reference sequence). CDR3 length: 12 residues. In DNA form, the CDR3 reads TGTGCCAGCAGTCCTACAGGTTACGAGCAGTACTTC. Translated, it gives CASSPTGYEQYF.

The V call is TRBV7-9, the J call TRBJ2-7; possible D gene TRBD1, 6 bases. Germline V gene sequence: CDR1 SEHNR, CDR2 FQNEAQ (reference sequence). The CDR3 spans 13 residues. V shed 4 bases and J shed 1 base, with 8 bases lying between them. CDR3 in amino acids: CASSSDRSYEQYF. CDR3 DNA: TGTGCCAGCAGCTCTGACAGGTCCTACGAGCAGTACTTC.

Comment on this clone: Relative to the germline gene, one junction end is altered; a read error may explain this. V is TRBV9 and J is TRBJ2-3; 11 bases agree with TRBD2. This CDR3 region has 11 residues. Germline lookup yields CDR1 SGDLS and CDR2 YYNGEE. The CDR3 here is CASSATSGMDF. Written as DNA, the CDR3 is TGTGCCAGCAGCGCGACTAGCGGGATGGATTTT.

V gene TRBV10-3 combines with J gene TRBJ2-7, with D perhaps TRBD1 (6 bases). V was pared by 7 bases and J by 3 bases, with 16 bases between. Looked up from germline, CDR1 is ENHRY and CDR2 is SYGVKD. The CDR3 has 14 residues. The CDR3 DNA sequence: TGTGCCATCACCCGAGGGGACACAAGCTACGAGCAGTACTTC. This gives the protein CAITRGDTSYEQYF.

The chain links TRBV5-1 to TRBJ2-7; possibly TRBD1 or TRBD2 for D (5 bases each). V lost 0 bases and J lost 3, with 13 bases in between. This CDR3 region has 15 residues. CDR1 and CDR2 (germline): SGHRS, YFSETQ. CDR3 nucleotide sequence: TGCGCCAGCAGCTTGGAACCGGGACCCAGCTACGAGCAGTACTTC. This translates into CASSLEPGPSYEQYF.

The V call is TRBV25-1, the J call TRBJ1-1; no definite D call. CDR1 is MGHDK, CDR2 SYGVNS, per germline. The CDR3 has 15 amino acids. The germline V and J ends were trimmed by 5 bases and 0 bases, with 13 bases remaining between them. CDR3 DNA: TGTGCCAGCAGTTGGGTTGGTCAGATGAACACTGAAGCTTTCTTT. Its protein is CASSWVGQMNTEAFF. Full variable domain (rest looked up from reference TRBV25-1 and TRBJ1-1): EADIYQTPRYLVIGTGKKITLECSQTMGHDKMYWYQQDPGMELHLIHYSYGVNSTEKGDLSSESTVSRIRTEHFPLTLESARPSHTSQYLCASSWVGQMNTEAFFGQGTRLTVV.

The chain recombines TRBV4-1 with TRBJ2-7; D may be TRBD2 (5 bases). Per the germline V gene, CDR1 is MGHRA and CDR2 is YSYEKL. Trimming took off 1 base at V and 7 bases at J, with 11 bases between the two ends. The CDR3 is made up of 13 amino acids. CDR3 sequence (DNA): TGCGCCAGCAGCCAAGTCGGGGTAGGGGAGCAGTACTTC. Protein sequence: CASSQVGVGEQYF.

The V call is TRBV7-9, the J call TRBJ1-5; 7 nucleotides agree with TRBD1. The CDR3 extends over 14 amino acids. V dropped 5 bases and J dropped 7; count of bases not matched to a gene: 8. Germline V gene data show CDR1 as SEHNR and CDR2 as FQNEAQ (reference sequence). This CDR3 is CASSGGTVGQPQHF. CDR3 in DNA: TGTGCCAGCAGCGGCGGGACAGTGGGCCAGCCCCAGCATTTT.

Concerning this clone: The sample has other DNA sequences that encode this CDR3 too. The V and J genes are TRBV28 and TRBJ1-5, with no clear D. The CDR3 runs 15 residues. Germline values: CDR1 MDHEN, CDR2 SYDVKM. The V gene lost 2 bases and the J gene lost 0 bases, with 8 bases spanning the gap. The CDR3 DNA sequence: TGTGCCAGCAGTTTAACAGCCTATAGCAATCAGCCCCAGCATTTT. Translation gives CASSLTAYSNQPQHF.

V usage is TRBV6-5 and J usage is TRBJ2-1; no firm D call. The length of the CDR3 is 16 residues. The germline CDR1 and CDR2 sequences are MNHEY and SVGAGI. The ends were cut back, 4 bases at V and 3 bases at J, with 16 bases in the middle. The CDR3 is CASSLNLYPFYNEQFF. The CDR3 DNA reads as TGTGCCAGCAGTTTGAACCTGTATCCATTCTACAATGAGCAGTTCTTC.

This chain connects TRBV6-5 to TRBJ2-7, with D perhaps TRBD1 or TRBD2 (5 bases each). Germline-derived CDR1 and CDR2 are MNHEY and SVGAGI. Trimming took 9 bases from V and 2 from J, leaving 8 bases between them. The CDR3 is 11 residues long. In nucleotides, the CDR3 is TGTGCCAGTGGGGGACCCTACGAGCAGTACTTC. It yields the protein CASGGPYEQYF.